Below, 13 T cell receptor beta chains from the same sample are listed, as sequenced in a study of blood T cell repertoires in COVID-19. The repertoire was sequenced with immunoSEQ multiplex PCR; TCRdb's copy has only in-frame clones and lacks some. The table shows about 360,000 clones, with 81% occurring only once. The source material was peripheral blood. These receptors all come from a human donor with acute or convalescent COVID-19. The donor label of this sample is uncertain.

This clone appeared a few times. The chain couples TRBV10-3 to TRBJ2-1, with TRBD2 matching over 9 bases. V shed 9 bases, J shed 7 bases, and the junction held 10 bases outside the gene matches. From germline, CDR1 is ENHRY and CDR2 SYGVKD. There are 14 residues in the CDR3. The DNA for the CDR3 is TGTGCCATAGAGAGCGGGGGGCCCGGAAATGAGCAGTTCTTC. It translates to CAIESGGPGNEQFF.

The chain uses TRBV6-5 and TRBJ1-1, with 8 bases aligning to TRBD1. CDR1 and CDR2 (germline): MNHEY, SVGAGI. This CDR3 is built from 13 residues. The ends lost 8 bases at V and 1 base at J; junction bases unmatched: 3. The CDR3 nucleotides are TGTGCCAGCGGGCAGGGGGCGAACACTGAAGCTTTCTTT. This sequence encodes CASGQGANTEAFF.

This clone was recorded only once. This chain connects TRBV14 to TRBJ2-1; maybe TRBD1 (6 bases). CDR3 length equals 12 residues. Trimming took 6 bases from V and 7 from J, leaving 10 bases between them. Germline CDR1 reads SGHDN; CDR2 reads FVKESK. CDR3 sequence reads: CASRYTGNEQFF. CDR3 nucleotide sequence: TGTGCCAGCAGGTATACAGGGAATGAGCAGTTCTTC.

This clone showed up just once. The rearrangement uses TRBV5-1 and TRBJ2-2, with 7 nucleotides matching TRBD2. Trimming took 2 bases from V and 5 from J; bases not matched to a gene: 6. Germline CDR1 reads SGHRS; CDR2 reads YFSETQ. This CDR3 spans 15 amino acids. The DNA for the CDR3 is TGCGCCAGCAGCTTCAGACCGGGGGGAACCGGGGAGCTGTTTTTT. Its translation is CASSFRPGGTGELFF.

This clone was counted once. The V call is TRBV30, the J call TRBJ1-1, with 7 bases aligning to TRBD1. V lost 1 base and J lost 10; bases outside the gene matches: 6. The length of the CDR3 is 12 residues. Germline V gene lookup returns CDR1 GTSNPN and CDR2 SVGIG (reference sequence). As DNA, the CDR3 is TGTGCCTGGAGTGAGGGGACAGCTAGAGCTTTCTTT. Its protein is CAWSEGTARAFF.

CDR3 DNA: TGTGCCAGCATGACGATCCTCGGGTCCTATGGCTACACCTTC. This gives the protein CASMTILGSYGYTF. The V and J genes are TRBV2 and TRBJ1-2; D gene uncertain. Per germline, CDR1 SNHLY and CDR2 FYNNEI. The CDR3 has 14 amino acids. V lost 7 bases, J lost 4 bases, and 16 bases lay in between.

CDR3 bases: TGCGCCAGCAGCTCGGGACAGGCGACCTATGGCTACACCTTC. Encoded protein: CASSSGQATYGYTF. The chain joins TRBV5-1 to TRBJ1-2, with TRBD1 matching 8 bases. This CDR3 is built from 14 residues. Germline V CDR1 and CDR2: SGHRS, YFSETQ. The V and J ends lost 3 bases and 4 bases, in that order; junction bases with no gene match: 5. The full variable domain, in which reference TRBV5-1 and TRBJ1-2 provide the parts outside the CDR3, is KAGVTQTPRYLIKTRGQQVTLSCSPISGHRSVSWYQQTPGQGLQFLFEYFSETQRNKGNFPGRFSGRQFSNSRSEMNVSTLELGDSALYLCASSSGQATYGYTFGSGTRLTVV.

V and J are TRBV30 and TRBJ2-2, with TRBD2 matching over 7 bases. The length of the CDR3 is 12 residues. The V gene end was trimmed by 4 bases and the J gene end by 14 bases; junction bases not matched to a gene: 10. Germline CDR1 GTSNPN, CDR2 SVGIG (reference sequence). CDR3 nucleotide sequence: TGTGCCTGGAACGGGGGGAGTACAGGTCTGTTTTTT. Its translation: CAWNGGSTGLFF.

The chain joins TRBV2 to TRBJ2-1; the match to TRBD1 covers 9 bases. V lost 4 bases and J lost 9; bases outside the gene matches: 7. Germline CDR1 is SNHLY and CDR2 is FYNNEI. CDR3 length: 14 residues. CDR3 sequence reads: CASSVLGQGREQFF. The CDR3 DNA reads as TGTGCCAGCAGTGTTTTGGGACAGGGACGTGAGCAGTTCTTC.

This sequence joins TRBV20-1 and TRBJ2-7, with unresolved D. V was trimmed by 2 bases and J by 4 bases, leaving 6 bases between them. This CDR3 comprises 11 residues. Germline V gene data show CDR1 as DFQATT and CDR2 as SNEGSKA (reference sequence). The CDR3 loop reads CSARSQYEQYF. The CDR3 nucleotides read TGCAGTGCTAGATCCCAATACGAGCAGTACTTC.

The table lists this clone with a few counts. The chain links TRBV12-5 to TRBJ1-1; D may be TRBD1 (5 bases). V lost 7 bases and J lost 1, with 13 bases in between. The germline CDR1 and CDR2 sequences are LGHNT and FRNRAP. The CDR3 sequence is 14 residues long. CDR3 loop: CASAFGGGNTEAFF. The DNA of the CDR3 is TGTGCTAGTGCCTTCGGGGGGGGGAACACTGAAGCTTTCTTT.

The chain uses TRBV1 and TRBJ1-2. TRBV1 is a pseudogene. This CDR3 region has 12 residues. The CDR3 protein is CTSSGLLDGYTF. For the CDR3, the DNA is TGCACCAGCAGCGGACTCCTTGATGGCTACACCTTC.

The rearrangement joins TRBV25-1 to TRBJ2-3, with D hard to call. CDR3 length equals 13 residues. The V and J ends lost 3 bases and 5 bases respectively, with 9 bases between them. CDR1 and CDR2 from the germline V gene are MGHDK and SYGVNS. The CDR3 DNA follows: TGTGCCAGCAGTGAGGCGGCGATAGATACGCAGTATTTT. It codes for CASSEAAIDTQYF.